The 7 T cell receptor beta chains below were found in one sample sequenced in a study of T cells in Graves' hyperthyroidism and ophthalmopathy. Authors of the study amplified TCR beta CDR3 regions from RNA transcripts. An initial round of RT-PCR targeting the TCR CDR3 relied on the HTBI primer set. Each CDR3 protein gets one entry after TCRdb re-called the multiplex PCR reads with MiXCR. The sample has about 770,000 distinct CDR3 sequences, roughly a sixth seen once. What was sequenced was blood. These receptors were taken from a woman aged 45-65 years with Graves' hyperthyroidism that later progressed to Graves' ophthalmopathy.

This clonotype was seen more than once but under ten times. The chain carries TRBV9 and TRBJ2-2; weak D call: TRBD2 (6 bases). Between the trimmed V and J ends, which lost 3 bases and 0 bases, there was a span of 15 bases. This CDR3 spans 17 amino acids. Germline V gene sequence: CDR1 SGDLS, CDR2 YYNGEE. The CDR3 is CASSAYATSSNTGELFF. In DNA, the CDR3 is TGTGCCAGCAGCGCCTATGCGACTAGTTCGAACACCGGGGAGCTGTTTTTT.

This clonotype was picked up many times. This chain links TRBV18 with TRBJ2-1; 10 bases line up with TRBD2. Germline CDR1 is KGHSH and CDR2 is LQKENI. V lost 3 bases to trimming and J lost 4 bases; unmatched junction nucleotides: 3. CDR3 length equals 15 residues. This chain's CDR3 is CASSPEGLAYNEQFF. Here the CDR3 DNA reads TGTGCCAGCTCACCCGAGGGACTAGCGTACAATGAGCAGTTCTTC.

The sample holds many counts of this clonotype. The rearrangement links TRBV7-3 to TRBJ2-1; D is ambiguous. Germline V lookup: CDR1 SGHTA, CDR2 FQGTGA. V was pared by 5 bases and J by 10 bases, with 15 bases between. The length of the CDR3 is 13 residues. The CDR3 DNA reads as TGTGCCAGCAGCCCACGGATTACCGGGGAGCAGTTCTTC. This codes for CASSPRITGEQFF.

The sample holds a few counts of this clonotype. The chain combines TRBV20-1 with TRBJ2-4; 8 nucleotides match TRBD2. V trimming: 0 bases; J trimming: 4 bases; junction bases outside the gene matches: 14. The germline V gene has CDR1 DFQATT and CDR2 SNEGSKA (reference sequence). The CDR3 is 18 amino acids. The CDR3 DNA reads TGCAGTGCTAGAGATGCACTAGCGGTCACCCAACGGAAAAACATTCAGTACTTC. Residues: CSARDALAVTQRKNIQYF.

This chain links TRBV5-1 with TRBJ1-1; 7 bases line up with TRBD1. CDR3 size: 16 residues. After removal of 0 bases from V and 4 bases from J, the junction contained 9 bases not matched to a gene. Germline-derived CDR1 and CDR2 are SGHRS and YFSETQ. The CDR3 spells CASSLGGRQGGTEAFF. For the CDR3, the DNA is TGCGCCAGCAGCTTGGGTGGTAGGCAGGGGGGCACTGAAGCTTTCTTT.

The chain carries TRBV5-1 and TRBJ2-1; D ambiguous. This CDR3 spans 14 amino acids. Trimming shortened V by 0 bases and J by 5 bases, and 9 bases separated the two germline ends. Germline V lookup: CDR1 SGHRS, CDR2 YFSETQ. The CDR3 sequence: CASSLGRPDNEQFF. CDR3 DNA: TGCGCCAGCAGCTTGGGCCGGCCGGACAATGAGCAGTTCTTC.

This clonotype came up many times. The rearrangement joins TRBV5-1 to TRBJ1-1; a weak D match, TRBD1 (5 bases). From germline, CDR1 is SGHRS and CDR2 YFSETQ. V was clipped by 4 bases and J by 1 base, with 14 bases between them. The CDR3 runs 15 residues. The DNA for the CDR3 is TGCGCCAGCAGCCCGGGGGTGACAGAGAACACTGAAGCTTTCTTT. Its translation: CASSPGVTENTEAFF. Looking up the rest from reference TRBV5-1 and TRBJ1-1 gives the full variable domain: KAGVTQTPRYLIKTRGQQVTLSCSPISGHRSVSWYQQTPGQGLQFLFEYFSETQRNKGNFPGRFSGRQFSNSRSEMNVSTLELGDSALYLCASSPGVTENTEAFFGQGTRLTVV.